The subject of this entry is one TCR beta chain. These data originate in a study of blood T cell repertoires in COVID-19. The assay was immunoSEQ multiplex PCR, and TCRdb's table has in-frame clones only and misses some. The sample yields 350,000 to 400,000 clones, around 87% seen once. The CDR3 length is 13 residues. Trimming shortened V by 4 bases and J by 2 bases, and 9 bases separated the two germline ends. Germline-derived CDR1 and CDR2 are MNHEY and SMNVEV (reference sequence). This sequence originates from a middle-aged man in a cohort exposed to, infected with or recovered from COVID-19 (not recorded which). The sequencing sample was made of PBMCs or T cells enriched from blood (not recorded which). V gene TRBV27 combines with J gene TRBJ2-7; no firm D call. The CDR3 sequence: CASSSPDTYEQYF. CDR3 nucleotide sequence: TGTGCCAGCAGTTCACCTGACACCTACGAGCAGTACTTC.